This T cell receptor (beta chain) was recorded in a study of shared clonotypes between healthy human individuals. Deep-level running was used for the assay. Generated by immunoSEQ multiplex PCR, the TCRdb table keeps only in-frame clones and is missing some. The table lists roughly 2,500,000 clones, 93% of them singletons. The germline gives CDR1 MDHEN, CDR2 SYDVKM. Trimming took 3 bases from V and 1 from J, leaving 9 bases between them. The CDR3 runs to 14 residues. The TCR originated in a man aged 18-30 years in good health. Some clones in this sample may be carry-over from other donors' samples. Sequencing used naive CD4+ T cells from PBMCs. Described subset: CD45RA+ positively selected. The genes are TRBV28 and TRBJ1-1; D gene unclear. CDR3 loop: CASSFEIRNTEAFF. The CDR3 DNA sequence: TGTGCCAGCAGTTTTGAAATCAGGAACACTGAAGCTTTCTTT.